A selection of T cell receptor beta chains follows, all from one sample in a study of CD8+CD57+ T cells in acquired aplastic anemia. TCRdb called the reads again in MiXCR, with one record for every CDR3 protein. The table shows roughly 160,000 distinct CDR3 sequences, with around 48% occurring only once. The sample taken for sequencing was sorted CD4+, CD8+, or CD8+CD57+ T cells (not recorded which) from PBMCs. Receptors originate from a human donor with aplastic anemia. CDR3s include the opening cysteine and the closing phenylalanine or tryptophan. D genes are given only for firm matches. Expanded clones are given a class, and other clones once, few, many or no size at all.

cdr3_aa cdr3_nt v_call d_call clone_size j_call
CASSQEGTGEEKLFF TGCGCCAGCAGCCAAGAAGGGACAGGGGAAGAAAAACTGTTTTTT TRBV4-3 TRBD1 many TRBJ1-4
CASSSWTGDSTGELFF TGTGCCAGCAGCTCCTGGACAGGAGACTCCACCGGGGAGCTGTTTTTT TRBV11-2 TRBD1 few TRBJ2-2
CASSLINEQFF TGTGCCAGCAGCTTAATCAATGAGCAGTTCTTC TRBV13 - many TRBJ2-1
CASSYSRSGPLGTEAFF TGTGCCAGCAGTTACTCGAGGTCGGGGCCCCTTGGGACTGAAGCTTTCTTT TRBV6-2/TRBV6-3 - - TRBJ1-1
CASTSTETDGYTF TGTGCCAGCACCTCGACAGAGACGGATGGCTACACCTTC TRBV7-9 - - TRBJ1-2
CASSFTGNEQFF TGTGCCAGCAGCTTCACAGGAAATGAGCAGTTCTTC TRBV6-1 - - TRBJ2-1
CASSLDQISEAFF TGTGCCAGCAGCTTAGACCAGATCAGCGAAGCTTTCTTT TRBV11-2 - many TRBJ1-1
CASRGRGRGEQFF TGTGCCAGCCGGGGCAGGGGACGAGGTGAGCAGTTCTTC TRBV2 - - TRBJ2-1
CASSPTSGSRYEQFF TGCGCCAGCAGCCCAACTAGCGGGAGCAGATATGAGCAGTTCTTC TRBV5-1 TRBD2 many TRBJ2-1
CASSEYRDTQYF TGTGCCAGCAGTGAATATAGAGATACGCAGTATTTT TRBV25-1 - few TRBJ2-3
CASSRGAGTNTGELFF TGTGCCAGCAGCCGGGGGGCAGGAACTAACACCGGGGAGCTGTTTTTT TRBV4-2 - many TRBJ2-2
CSATRQVYYEQYF TGCAGTGCTACAAGACAGGTCTACTACGAGCAGTACTTC TRBV20-1 - - TRBJ2-7
CASSLNRQGTGYSTGANVLTF TGTGCCAGCAGCTTAAATCGCCAGGGGACAGGGTATAGCACTGGGGCCAACGTCCTGACTTTC TRBV7-3 TRBD1 many TRBJ2-6
CASSPNPSGITDTQYF TGCGCCAGCAGCCCCAACCCTAGCGGGATAACAGATACGCAGTATTTT TRBV5-1 TRBD2 many TRBJ2-3
CSAREGVFGLAVNNEQFF TGCAGTGCTAGAGAGGGCGTCTTCGGACTAGCGGTAAACAATGAGCAGTTCTTC TRBV20-1 TRBD2 - TRBJ2-1
CATSGGRDSNSPLHF TGTGCCACCAGCGGTGGTCGGGACTCTAATTCACCCCTCCACTTT TRBV15 - few TRBJ1-6
CASSLIWVRAYEQYF TGCGCCAGCAGCTTGATTTGGGTCAGGGCCTACGAGCAGTACTTC TRBV5-1 - - TRBJ2-7
CASSVETVATNEKLFF TGTGCCAGCAGCGTAGAAACCGTTGCAACTAATGAAAAACTGTTTTTT TRBV9 - many TRBJ1-4
CAIGALQGLGGYGYTF TGTGCCATCGGAGCCCTTCAGGGTTTAGGGGGCTATGGCTACACCTTC TRBV10-3 - - TRBJ1-2
CASGRTHEQYF TGCGCCAGCGGCAGGACCCACGAGCAGTACTTC TRBV7-3 - once TRBJ2-7
CASSLGGTGTDTQYF TGTGCCAGCAGCTTAGGGGGGACAGGCACAGATACGCAGTATTTT TRBV5-6 - many TRBJ2-3
CASGNRDTYNEQFF TGTGCCAGCGGAAACAGGGACACCTACAATGAGCAGTTCTTC TRBV11-2 - - TRBJ2-1
CASSLRGVVDF TGTGCCAGCAGTTTACGGGGTGTGGTTGACTTC TRBV12-3/TRBV12-4 - many TRBJ2-7
CASSKTGTSTDTQYF TGTGCCAGCAGCAAAACCGGGACTAGCACAGATACGCAGTATTTT TRBV11-2 - - TRBJ2-3
CASSVVNGEAFF TGTGCCAGCAGCGTAGTGAATGGTGAAGCTTTCTTT TRBV9 - many TRBJ1-1
CASSLVVSRPNTGELFF TGTGCCAGCAGCTTGGTCGTGTCCAGGCCGAACACCGGGGAGCTGTTTTTT TRBV13 - - TRBJ2-2
CASSFGESYVQYF TGTGCCAGCAGTTTTGGGGAATCCTACGTGCAGTACTTC TRBV2 - - TRBJ2-7
CASSVYSVDSSYEQYF TGTGCCAGCAGTGTTTACTCCGTGGACAGCTCCTACGAGCAGTACTTC TRBV25-1 - - TRBJ2-7
CASSWIVGDEQFF TGTGCCAGCAGTTGGATAGTGGGCGATGAGCAGTTCTTC TRBV6-5 - - TRBJ2-1
CATSRDQSTYEQYF TGTGCCACCAGCAGAGATCAGAGCACCTACGAGCAGTACTTC TRBV15 - - TRBJ2-7
CASSLMSYEQYF TGTGCCAGCAGCTTGATGTCCTACGAGCAGTACTTC TRBV7-9 - few TRBJ2-7
CATSGGGGETQYF TGTGCCACCAGTGGGGGGGGCGGGGAGACCCAGTACTTC TRBV24-1 - few TRBJ2-5
CASSELTGVGNSPLHF TGTGCCAGCAGTGAATTGACAGGGGTGGGGAATTCACCCCTCCACTTT TRBV25-1 TRBD1 - TRBJ1-6
CATSRGLGGDEQYF TGTGCCACCAGCAGGGGTTTAGGGGGTGACGAGCAGTACTTC TRBV15 - many TRBJ2-7
CASSLEGTSGRGNNEQFF TGTGCCAGCAGCTTAGAAGGGACTAGCGGGAGGGGAAACAATGAGCAGTTCTTC TRBV11-2 TRBD2 many TRBJ2-1
CASSQDGDRDTEAFF TGCGCCAGCAGCCAAGATGGTGACAGGGACACTGAAGCTTTCTTT TRBV4-3 TRBD1 - TRBJ1-1
CAISEDYEQFF TGTGCCATCAGTGAGGACTATGAGCAGTTCTTC TRBV10-3 - - TRBJ2-1
CASSETPRGPEKLFF TGTGCCAGCAGCGAGACCCCCCGAGGACCCGAAAAACTGTTTTTT TRBV9 - - TRBJ1-4
CASTRRTANSYEQYF TGTGCCAGTACCCGACGGACTGCCAATTCCTACGAGCAGTACTTC TRBV19 - many TRBJ2-7
CSASGLIQETQYF TGCAGTGCTAGCGGTTTGATCCAAGAGACCCAGTACTTC TRBV20-1 - many TRBJ2-5
CATSDGGTGGKGTTEAFF TGTGCCACCAGTGACGGCGGGACAGGGGGAAAGGGGACCACTGAAGCTTTCTTT TRBV24-1 TRBD1 many TRBJ1-1
CATSNGGQGAQGYTF TGTGCCACCAGTAATGGGGGGCAGGGGGCGCAAGGCTACACCTTC TRBV24-1 TRBD1 few TRBJ1-2
CASSIAYSTEAFF TGTGCCAGTAGTATAGCCTATAGCACTGAAGCTTTCTTT TRBV19 - - TRBJ1-1
CATHSPQLNTEAFF TGTGCCACCCACTCTCCCCAGTTGAACACTGAAGCTTTCTTT TRBV15 - - TRBJ1-1
CSAIQDRVYEQYF TGCAGTGCTATCCAAGACAGGGTCTACGAGCAGTACTTC TRBV20-1 TRBD1 - TRBJ2-7
CASSVEVNSYNEQFF TGTGCCAGCAGTGTTGAGGTTAACTCCTACAATGAGCAGTTCTTC TRBV6-1 - - TRBJ2-1
CASSVRDSNQPQHF TGTGCCAGTAGTGTTAGGGATTCGAATCAGCCCCAGCATTTT TRBV19 - few TRBJ1-5
CASSTRVLGANVLTF TGTGCCAGCAGTACCAGGGTACTTGGGGCCAACGTCCTGACTTTC TRBV6-1 - few TRBJ2-6
CASSMGGEETQYF TGTGCCAGTAGTATGGGGGGGGAAGAGACCCAGTACTTC TRBV19 TRBD2 - TRBJ2-5
CSAERQGVHSPLHF TGCAGTGCCGAGAGACAGGGGGTGCACTCACCCCTCCACTTT TRBV20-1 TRBD1 - TRBJ1-6